Here is one T cell receptor beta chain with its context. The sample comes from a study of blood T cell repertoires in COVID-19. Assay: immunoSEQ multiplex PCR; the TCRdb copy retains only in-frame clones and omits some. The sample contains roughly 120,000 clones, approximately 85% of which appear only once. The CDR3 contains 13 residues. V lost 6 bases, J lost 5 bases, and 13 bases lay in between. This chain connects TRBV12-3 or TRBV12-4 to TRBJ2-5, with D unresolved. This TCR was recovered from a woman aged 80 or older with COVID-19, enrolled during active disease. Specimen: peripheral blood. The CDR3 loop reads CASSLGFAETQYF. The DNA for the CDR3 is TGTGCCAGCAGCCTAGGTTTCGCCGAGACCCAGTACTTC.